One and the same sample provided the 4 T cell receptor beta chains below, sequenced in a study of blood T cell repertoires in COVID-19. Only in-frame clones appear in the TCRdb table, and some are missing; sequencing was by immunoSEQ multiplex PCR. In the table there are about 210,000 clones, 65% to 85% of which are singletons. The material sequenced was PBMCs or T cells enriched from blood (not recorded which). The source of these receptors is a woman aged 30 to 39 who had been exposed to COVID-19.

The CDR3 nucleotides read TGCGCCAGCAGCTGGACAGGGAAGGGCTCTGGAAACACCATATATTTT. It yields the protein CASSWTGKGSGNTIYF. The chain has TRBV5-1 and TRBJ1-3; 8 bases map to TRBD1. The CDR3 loop spans 16 amino acids. V shed 3 bases and J 0 bases; nucleotides not matched to a gene: 5. Germline CDR1 reads SGHRS; CDR2 reads YFSETQ.

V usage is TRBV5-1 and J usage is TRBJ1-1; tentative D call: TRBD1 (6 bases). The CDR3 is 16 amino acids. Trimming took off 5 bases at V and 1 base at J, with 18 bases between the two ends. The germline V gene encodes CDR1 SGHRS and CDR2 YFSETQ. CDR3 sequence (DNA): TGCGCCAGCAGTCTTTCACCGGCGGGGGCGAACACTGAAGCTTTCTTT. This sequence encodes CASSLSPAGANTEAFF.

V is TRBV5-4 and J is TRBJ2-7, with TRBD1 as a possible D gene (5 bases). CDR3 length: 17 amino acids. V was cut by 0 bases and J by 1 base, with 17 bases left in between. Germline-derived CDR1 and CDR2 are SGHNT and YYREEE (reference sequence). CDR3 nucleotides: TGTGCCAGCAGCTTGGCCCCGGGCAGGGAACGGTCCTACGAGCAGTACTTC. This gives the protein CASSLAPGRERSYEQYF.

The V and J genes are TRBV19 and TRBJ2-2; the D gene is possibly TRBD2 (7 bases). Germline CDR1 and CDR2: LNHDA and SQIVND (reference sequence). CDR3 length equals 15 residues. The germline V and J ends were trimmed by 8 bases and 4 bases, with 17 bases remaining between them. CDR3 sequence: CASEKGGKLTGELFF. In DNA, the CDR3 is TGTGCCAGTGAAAAGGGGGGGAAACTCACCGGGGAGCTGTTTTTT.